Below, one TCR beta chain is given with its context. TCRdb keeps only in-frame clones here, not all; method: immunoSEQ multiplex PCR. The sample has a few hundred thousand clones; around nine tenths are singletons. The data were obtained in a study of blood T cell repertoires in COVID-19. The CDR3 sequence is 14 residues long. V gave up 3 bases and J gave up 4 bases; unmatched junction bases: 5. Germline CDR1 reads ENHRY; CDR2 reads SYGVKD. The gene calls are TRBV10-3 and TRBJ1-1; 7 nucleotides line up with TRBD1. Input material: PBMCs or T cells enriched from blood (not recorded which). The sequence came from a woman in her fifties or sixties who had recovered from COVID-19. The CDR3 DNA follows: TGTGCCATCAGTGACAGGGGGGAAAGCACTGAAGCTTTCTTT. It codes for CAISDRGESTEAFF.